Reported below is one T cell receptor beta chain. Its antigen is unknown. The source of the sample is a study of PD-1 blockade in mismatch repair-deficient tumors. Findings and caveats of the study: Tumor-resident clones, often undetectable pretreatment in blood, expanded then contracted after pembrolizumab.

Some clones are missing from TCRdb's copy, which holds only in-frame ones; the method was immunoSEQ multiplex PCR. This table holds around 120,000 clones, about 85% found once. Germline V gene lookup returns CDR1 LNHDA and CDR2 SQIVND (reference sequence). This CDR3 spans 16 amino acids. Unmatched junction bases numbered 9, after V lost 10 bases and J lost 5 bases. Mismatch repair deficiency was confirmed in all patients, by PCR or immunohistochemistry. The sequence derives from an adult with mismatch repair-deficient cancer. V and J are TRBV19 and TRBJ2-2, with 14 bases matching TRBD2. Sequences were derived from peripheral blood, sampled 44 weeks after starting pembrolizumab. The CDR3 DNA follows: TGTGCCACCAGACTAGCGGGAGGGCTGGCTACCGGGGAGCTGTTTTTT. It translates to CATRLAGGLATGELFF.